This T cell receptor beta chain was recovered during a study of blood T cells in healthy people across ages. This CDR3 is built from 19 residues. Per germline, CDR1 MGHRA and CDR2 YSYEKL. V lost 4 bases and J lost 0; bases outside the gene matches: 15. This clonotype was counted only a few times. Antigen specificity is unknown. Notes on the study in general: It was held that the diversity estimates obtained from one million T cells were underestimates. Strong correlation existed between TCR beta diversity and naive T cell percentage.

Sample-barcoded 5' priming and a J-beta primer mix drove a second PCR of roughly 7 to 11 cycles. Tags on each cDNA molecule came from a template-switch adaptor with 12 random nucleotides. TCRdb used MiXCR to reprocess the 5' RACE reads, holding one entry per CDR3 protein. The table includes about 510,000 distinct CDR3 sequences, roughly a quarter detected once. The data also belong to a second study, concerning T cells of mothers and their children. According to that study: The donor cohort consisted of a few healthy Caucasian mothers and their six children.

This sequence originates from a boy aged 2 to 10 in good health. The specimen was blood. This chain uses TRBV4-1 with TRBJ2-4; 7 positions agree with TRBD1. CDR3 in DNA: TGCGCCAGCAGCCCCGGACAGGCCGTTGTACCGCTAGCCAAAAACATTCAGTACTTC. This translates into CASSPGQAVVPLAKNIQYF.